This T cell receptor (beta chain) was sequenced during a study of blood T cell repertoires in COVID-19. Profiled with immunoSEQ multiplex PCR; TCRdb holds only in-frame clones, not every one. The data hold over 150,000 clones, with approximately 80% observed a single time. This CDR3 contains 14 residues. V lost 5 bases to trimming and J lost 3 bases; unmatched junction nucleotides: 6. The V gene's germline CDR1 is PRHDT and CDR2 FYEKMQ (reference sequence). Sequencing was carried out using peripheral blood. The TCR sequence derives from a human donor in a cohort sampled during active COVID-19. The chain employs TRBV13 and TRBJ2-7, with 8 bases matching TRBD1. The CDR3 DNA is TGTGCCAGCAGCCCCGGACAGGGCGGCTACGAGCAGTACTTC. This sequence encodes CASSPGQGGYEQYF.